This T cell receptor (beta chain) was sequenced during a study of T cell responses to AZD1222 COVID-19 vaccine. Clones were sequenced by immunoSEQ multiplex PCR, and TCRdb holds only the in-frame ones, with some missing. This sample has more than 95,000 clones, with 90% found just once. As regards this clone: What it binds is unknown.

The CDR3 is 15 residues long. CDR1 and CDR2 from the germline V gene are SGHDT and YYEEEE. The V and J ends lost 3 bases and 4 bases, in that order; junction bases with no gene match: 6. Regarding the study as a whole: Baseline seropositives among AZD1222 recipients totaled only 5 to 7.

The chain joins TRBV5-6 to TRBJ2-1; 8 bases agree with TRBD2. The TCR sequence derives from an adult in good health. Sequencing was performed on peripheral blood, taken on day 0 of AZD1222 vaccination. The CDR3 reads CASSSQRGLYNEQFF. The DNA of the CDR3 is TGTGCCAGCAGCTCCCAGCGGGGGCTTTACAATGAGCAGTTCTTC.